This entry lists 23 T cell receptor beta chains sequenced from one sample in a study of T cell repertoires in cytomegalovirus infection. TCRdb re-analysed the reads in MiXCR, keeping a single row per CDR3 protein. The sample consists of around 490,000 distinct CDR3 sequences, approximately 26% of them appearing once. Source material: PBMCs. The source is a human donor in good health (CMV status not recorded). Some clones in this sample may be carry-over from other donors' samples.

This sequence joins TRBV5-1 and TRBJ2-3; TRBD2 agrees at 13 bases. The CDR3 runs to 17 residues. Germline V gene lookup returns CDR1 SGHRS and CDR2 YFSETQ. Unmatched junction bases numbered 6, after V lost 0 bases and J lost 5 bases. CDR3 in DNA: TGCGCCAGCAGCTTGGGACTAGCGGGAGGCGGTGGAGATACGCAGTATTTT. Amino acids: CASSLGLAGGGGDTQYF.

The chain carries TRBV12-3 or TRBV12-4 and TRBJ2-2, with D possibly being TRBD1 (5 bases). The CDR3 runs to 14 residues. With 6 bases removed from V and 1 base from J, the gap between germline ends came to 9 bases. The CDR3 coding sequence is TGTGCCAGCAGCCCCAGGGAGAACACCGGGGAGCTGTTTTTT. Its protein product is CASSPRENTGELFF.

This clonotype was counted many times. The V call is TRBV12-3 or TRBV12-4, the J call TRBJ2-2; 9 positions match TRBD1. This CDR3 spans 15 amino acids. The V and J ends lost 7 bases and 5 bases, in that order; junction bases with no gene match: 8. CDR3 bases: TGTGCCAGCACCCCGGAGACAGGGGGGACCGGGGAGCTGTTTTTT. Translating gives CASTPETGGTGELFF.

This clonotype was seen a handful of times. The rearrangement uses TRBV7-6 and TRBJ2-2, with 12 bases identical to TRBD2. The ends lost 4 bases at V and 1 base at J; junction bases unmatched: 1. Germline V gene data show CDR1 as SGHVS and CDR2 as FNYEAQ. This CDR3 has 16 residues. The CDR3 DNA follows: TGTGCCAGCAGCTGGACTAGCGGGAAGAACACCGGGGAGCTGTTTTTT. Its translation is CASSWTSGKNTGELFF.

V gene TRBV5-6 combines with J gene TRBJ1-4; no clear D gene. CDR1 is SGHDT and CDR2 is YYEEEE in the germline V gene. The CDR3 spans 15 residues. The V and J ends lost 0 bases and 3 bases respectively, with 9 bases between them. The CDR3 nucleotides are TGTGCCAGCAGCTTGGGGAGGTTCCCTAATGAAAAACTGTTTTTT. This sequence encodes CASSLGRFPNEKLFF.

This clonotype occurred many times. The chain combines TRBV3-1 with TRBJ2-1; TRBD2 might be the D (6 bases). Germline CDR1 reads LGHDT; CDR2 reads YNNKEL (reference sequence). The V end lost 1 base, the J end lost 7 bases, and 11 bases lay between the germline ends. The CDR3 totals 14 residues. The CDR3 DNA reads TGTGCCAGCAGCCAAGGGAGGGCAAGGAATGAGCAGTTCTTC. It is translated as CASSQGRARNEQFF.

The chain couples TRBV7-2 to TRBJ1-6; 9 bases are a match to TRBD1. The junction had 5 bases not matched to a gene; V was cut back by 5 bases and J by 6 bases. The germline V gene encodes CDR1 SGHTA and CDR2 FQGNSA. CDR3 length: 15 amino acids. CDR3 region: CASSQRTGVNSPLHF. The DNA of the CDR3 is TGTGCCAGCAGCCAACGGACAGGGGTTAATTCACCCCTCCACTTT.

The gene calls are TRBV19 and TRBJ2-7; 8 nucleotides match TRBD1. V was clipped by 3 bases and J by 6 bases; unmatched bases: 7. The CDR3 is made up of 14 amino acids. Germline CDR1 LNHDA, CDR2 SQIVND (reference sequence). The CDR3 region has the DNA TGTGCCAGTAGTATTCAGGACAGGGAGAGCGAGCAGTACTTC. Protein product: CASSIQDRESEQYF.

This clonotype turned up a few times. The chain combines TRBV4-1 with TRBJ1-2; D perhaps matches TRBD1 (5 bases). Germline loops: CDR1 MGHRA, CDR2 YSYEKL. V was shortened by 1 base and J by 7 bases, with 16 bases between the two germline ends. The CDR3 runs 15 residues. The CDR3 loop reads CASSQGDGRGGGYTF. DNA of the CDR3: TGCGCCAGCAGCCAAGGGGACGGCCGAGGTGGTGGCTACACCTTC.

This chain joins TRBV24-1 and TRBJ2-1, with 8 bases identical to TRBD2. Germline V CDR1 and CDR2: KGHDR, SFDVKD. The CDR3 has 16 residues. J lost 5 bases, V lost 1 base, and 6 bases had no gene match. This chain's CDR3 is CATSDFYRGGNNEQFF. The CDR3 DNA reads TGTGCCACCAGTGATTTCTACCGGGGGGGGAACAATGAGCAGTTCTTC.

The chain couples TRBV15 to TRBJ2-2, with 10 bases aligning to TRBD2. V dropped 6 bases and J dropped 4; count of bases not matched to a gene: 5. The CDR3 has 15 amino acids. Germline V CDR1 and CDR2: LNHNV, YYDKDF (reference sequence). The CDR3 nucleotides read TGTGCCACCAGGCCCAGCGGGAGGGCCACCGGGGAGCTGTTTTTT. It translates to CATRPSGRATGELFF. Full variable domain (outside the CDR3, taken from reference TRBV15 and TRBJ2-2): DAMVIQNPRYQVTQFGKPVTLSCSQTLNHNVMYWYQQKSSQAPKLLFHYYDKDFNNEADTPDNFQSRRPNTSFCFLDIRSPGLGDTAMYLCATRPSGRATGELFFGEGSRLTVL.

The genes are TRBV6-6 and TRBJ1-4, with TRBD1 matching 10 bases. Germline-derived CDR1 and CDR2 are MNHNY and SVGAGI (reference sequence). This CDR3 is 15 amino acids long. V lost 2 bases to trimming and J lost 6 bases; unmatched junction nucleotides: 3. The CDR3 sequence is CASSYLGQGYEKLFF. The CDR3 DNA sequence: TGTGCCAGCAGTTACCTGGGACAGGGGTATGAAAAACTGTTTTTT.

V is TRBV6-2 or TRBV6-3 and J is TRBJ2-1; 11 positions match TRBD2. J was trimmed by 2 bases and V by 2 bases; bases with no gene match: 5. The CDR3 length is 17 residues. The germline V gene has CDR1 MNHEY and CDR2 SVGEGT. This chain's CDR3 is CASSYGKTSGAYNEQFF. In DNA form, the CDR3 reads TGTGCCAGCAGTTACGGGAAGACTAGCGGGGCCTACAATGAGCAGTTCTTC.

The rearrangement links TRBV5-1 to TRBJ2-7; the match to TRBD2 covers 9 bases. Germline assignment: CDR1 SGHRS and CDR2 YFSETQ. CDR3 length equals 16 residues. J gave up 2 bases and V 0 bases, and 6 bases lay outside the gene matches. The CDR3 DNA sequence: TGCGCCAGCAGCTTGGTGTCTAGCGGGGTCCCCTACGAGCAGTACTTC. Translating it yields CASSLVSSGVPYEQYF.

This clonotype was observed many times. The rearrangement links TRBV7-2 to TRBJ2-7; 14 nucleotides align to TRBD2. The length of the CDR3 is 15 residues. With 1 base clipped from V and 9 bases from J, the junction kept 5 bases outside the gene matches. CDR1 and CDR2 (germline): SGHTA, FQGNSA. CDR3 in DNA: TGTGCCAGCAGCTTAGGGGGGACTAGCGGGAGTCGGCAGTACTTC. Translated, it gives CASSLGGTSGSRQYF.

The gene calls are TRBV7-6 and TRBJ2-1; D is unresolved. The V and J ends lost 5 bases and 8 bases respectively, with 10 bases between them. The CDR3 runs 12 residues. Per germline, CDR1 SGHVS and CDR2 FNYEAQ. This CDR3 is CASSPSWDEQFF. CDR3 sequence (DNA): TGTGCCAGCAGCCCCAGTTGGGATGAGCAGTTCTTC.

The count of this clonotype is one. The CDR3 sequence is CASSYLSDGAGGYTF. In DNA, the CDR3 is TGTGCCAGCAGTTACCTGTCCGACGGCGCGGGGGGCTACACCTTC. The V call is TRBV6-5, the J call TRBJ1-2; D is uncertain. The CDR3 extends over 15 amino acids. Germline V lookup: CDR1 MNHEY, CDR2 SVGAGI. V was cut by 2 bases and J by 8 bases, with 18 bases left in between.

This clonotype was counted a single time. The chain is built from TRBV6-2 or TRBV6-3 and TRBJ2-7, with D maybe TRBD2 (7 bases). V was cut by 2 bases and J by 2 bases, with 13 bases left in between. CDR1 MNHEY and CDR2 SVGEGT come from the germline V gene. The CDR3 loop spans 15 amino acids. CDR3 nucleotide sequence: TGTGCCAGCAGTTACGGGGAGGGGGGAACCTACGAGCAGTACGTC. Residues: CASSYGEGGTYEQYV.

The V gene is TRBV5-4, the J gene TRBJ2-2; TRBD1 aligns across 8 bases. V shed 8 bases, J shed 0 bases, and the junction held 6 bases outside the gene matches. CDR1 SGHNT and CDR2 YYREEE come from the germline V gene (reference sequence). This CDR3 is built from 15 residues. CDR3 loop: CASTVQGANTGELFF. The CDR3, as DNA: TGTGCCAGTACCGTACAGGGGGCGAACACCGGGGAGCTGTTTTTT. The full variable domain, rest sourced from reference TRBV5-4 and TRBJ2-2, is ETGVTQSPTHLIKTRGQQVTLRCSSQSGHNTVSWYQQALGQGPQFIFQYYREEENGRGNFPPRFSGLQFPNYSSELNVNALELDDSALYLCASTVQGANTGELFFGEGSRLTVL.

In this sample, this clonotype turned up a few times. This chain links TRBV27 with TRBJ2-1, with 8 bases lining up with TRBD2. Germline V lookup: CDR1 MNHEY, CDR2 SMNVEV (reference sequence). This CDR3 is built from 20 residues. Losses at the gene ends were 0 bases for V and 1 base for J; bases not matched to a gene: 14. The CDR3 is CASSLSGLAGWPSSYNEQFF. The CDR3 DNA sequence: TGTGCCAGCAGTTTATCTGGCCTAGCGGGTTGGCCCTCTTCCTACAATGAGCAGTTCTTC.

This clonotype was observed a handful of times. The gene calls are TRBV11-2 and TRBJ2-5, with 7 bases that match TRBD2. Trimming cost V 5 bases and J 5 bases; bases outside gene matches: 11. This CDR3 comprises 15 residues. Germline CDR1 reads SGHAT; CDR2 reads FQNNGV. CDR3 sequence: CASSRVVGAGETQYF. The CDR3 DNA reads as TGTGCCAGCAGCAGAGTCGTGGGAGCGGGGGAGACCCAGTACTTC.

The chain couples TRBV6-5 to TRBJ1-3; D remains ambiguous. The length of the CDR3 is 15 residues. Trimming removed 1 base at V and 4 bases at J, with 11 bases between. CDR1 is MNHEY and CDR2 is SVGAGI in the germline V gene. The CDR3 region is CASSYFPETGNTIYF. The CDR3 nucleotides are TGTGCCAGCAGTTACTTTCCAGAAACGGGAAACACCATATATTTT.

This clonotype has a count of ten or more. The chain carries TRBV7-2 and TRBJ1-6, with a weak D call TRBD1 (5 bases). In germline, CDR1 is SGHTA, CDR2 FQGNSA. This CDR3 comprises 15 residues. The V gene lost 1 base and the J gene lost 6 bases, with 10 bases spanning the gap. The CDR3 spells CASSLEGTANSPLHF. The CDR3 DNA reads TGTGCCAGCAGCTTAGAAGGGACGGCTAATTCACCCCTCCACTTT.